The entry that follows covers one T cell receptor (beta chain) sequence. Its antigen is still unknown. Each sample had at least 6 million PBMCs isolated. This sample stems from a study of blood T cells in healthy people across ages. Using a J-beta primer mix together with a sample-barcoded 5' primer, a second PCR was run for about 7 to 12 cycles. Every sample returned 2.5 million or more CDR3-containing paired-end reads. TCRdb re-derived calls from the 5' RACE reads in MiXCR, one entry per CDR3 protein. The data contain about 2 million distinct CDR3 sequences, about 49% of them singletons. Study-level findings and limits: Since the PBMCs were unsorted, naive and antigen-experienced cells could not be conclusively compared.

The TCR sequence derives from a middle-aged woman in good health. Sequencing was performed on blood.

The CDR3 DNA is TGCGCCAGCAGCCAATGGACAGGGTCAGATACGCAGTATTTT. Translation gives CASSQWTGSDTQYF. The chain has TRBV4-3 and TRBJ2-3; 8 bases map to TRBD1. J gave up 4 bases and V 2 bases, and 2 bases lay outside the gene matches. The CDR3 totals 14 residues. Per the germline V gene, CDR1 is LGHNA and CDR2 is YSLEER.